This T cell receptor (beta chain) was documented in a study of blood T cell repertoires in COVID-19 (TCRdb year 2020). Background on the whole study: Samples from collaborators originated in the United States, Italy and Spain and spanned both the acute and convalescent phases of COVID-19. The material from the prospective study consisted of cDNA or gDNA derived from T cells, B-cell-depleted T cells, or PBMCs. Deeply sampled blood TCRbeta repertoires from subjects exposed to, actively infected with, or recovered from COVID-19 were included in the dataset. The repertoires were released in a freely available public database intended as a resource for research on the immune response to SARS-CoV-2. A de-identified subject ID, COVID-19 status, age in years and sex were almost always included in the sample metadata. Where available, HLA class I and class II types were taken from metadata supplied by the sample provider and were not determined by assay-based typing. Samples were obtained from the ongoing ImmuneRACE study (first 160 participants) and from 1,000 to 1,500 subjects provided by 6 global collaborators. General study outcomes and caveats: Clinical and demographic metadata were provided uncurated, with the amount varying by source and participant.

From the germline V gene, CDR1 is SGHTA and CDR2 is FQGNSA. The CDR3 measures 17 amino acids from cysteine to phenylalanine. Only CDR3 DNA is held: 51 bases, read in frame from base 1. Clipping removes 5 bases from V and 5 bases from J, with 15 as the unmatched junction base count. As for this clone: What this receptor recognizes is not known. Qualities for individual bases were not recorded, and no much larger clone is one base off.

The immunoSEQ Assay, a bias-controlled multiplex PCR, was used to amplify TCRbeta CDR3 regions from genomic DNA. Processing in the source paper ran as follows. Within the assay, amplification of reference gene primers was used to estimate how many nucleated cells each sample contained. To quantify the absolute abundance of each unique TCRbeta CDR3 rearrangement, sequence reads were collapsed and filtered. For each sample, productive Simpson clonality was calculated by taking the square root of Simpson's diversity index across productive rearrangements. TCRdb took over this immuneACCESS table, retaining in-frame rearrangements with V and J assigned. Such tables are incomplete; in checked studies, under half of the missing clones stem from an unresolved V gene, and the remainder is unexplained. V and J calls and clone size come straight from that table; D and trimming were deduced from the DNA. This sample is represented by over 200,000 clones; approximately 80% of them were singletons. The ten largest account for roughly 20% of the sample.

Collaborating institutions collected whole blood in K2EDTA tubes following their own protocols. For TCRbeta analysis, collaborators shipped samples as frozen whole blood, isolated PBMCs, or DNA extracted from either of those sample types. Material for sequencing was peripheral blood. The chain employs TRBV7-2 and TRBJ2-5, and TRBD2 aligns with 9 junction nucleotides. This sequence was found in a woman of 80 years or more with active or convalescent COVID-19. The CDR3 corresponds to CASSPQGRGGRRETQYF. The DNA reads TGTGCCAGCAGCCCGCAGGGGCGGGGGGGCCGGAGGGAGACCCAGTACTTC.